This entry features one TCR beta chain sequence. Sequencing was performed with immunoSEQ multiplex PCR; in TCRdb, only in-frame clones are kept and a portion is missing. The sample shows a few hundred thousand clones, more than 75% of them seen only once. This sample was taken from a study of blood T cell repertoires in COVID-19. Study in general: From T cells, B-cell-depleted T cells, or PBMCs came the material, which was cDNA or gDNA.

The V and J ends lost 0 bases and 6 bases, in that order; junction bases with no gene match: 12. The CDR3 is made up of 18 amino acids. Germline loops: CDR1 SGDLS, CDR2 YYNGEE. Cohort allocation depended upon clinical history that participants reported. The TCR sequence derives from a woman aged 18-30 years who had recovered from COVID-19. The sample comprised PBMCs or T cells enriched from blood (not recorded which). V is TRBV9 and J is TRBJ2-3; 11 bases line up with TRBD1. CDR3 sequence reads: CASSVGTGGVPRSDTQYF. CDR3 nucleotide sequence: TGTGCCAGCAGCGTAGGGACAGGGGGCGTCCCCCGTTCGGATACGCAGTATTTT.